Following are 2 T cell receptor beta chains from one sample sequenced in a study. TCRdb reanalysed the RT-PCR reads using MiXCR and keeps one entry per CDR3 protein. The sample lists around 700,000 distinct CDR3 sequences, about 14% occurring once. The sequenced sample consisted of memory CD4+ T cells from blood. These receptors came from a female donor in good health, serving as a healthy control.

This chain joins TRBV20-1 and TRBJ1-3; D gene ambiguous. The CDR3 sequence is 14 residues long. The V and J ends lost 5 bases and 2 bases respectively, with 13 bases between them. Per the germline V gene, CDR1 is DFQATT and CDR2 is SNEGSKA (reference sequence). The CDR3 DNA follows: TGCAGTGCTCCCGAGGTTAACGCTGGAAACACCATATATTTT. Its translation is CSAPEVNAGNTIYF.

As DNA, the CDR3 is TGCGCCAGCAGCTTTAGAGGGGCGGACACTGAAGCTTTCTTT. This encodes CASSFRGADTEAFF. The chain carries TRBV5-1 and TRBJ1-1, with D possibly matching TRBD1 (5 bases). This CDR3 contains 14 residues. CDR1 and CDR2 (germline): SGHRS, YFSETQ. V was pared by 2 bases and J by 3 bases, with 11 bases between. The whole variable domain, filled in from reference TRBV5-1 and TRBJ1-1, reads KAGVTQTPRYLIKTRGQQVTLSCSPISGHRSVSWYQQTPGQGLQFLFEYFSETQRNKGNFPGRFSGRQFSNSRSEMNVSTLELGDSALYLCASSFRGADTEAFFGQGTRLTVV.